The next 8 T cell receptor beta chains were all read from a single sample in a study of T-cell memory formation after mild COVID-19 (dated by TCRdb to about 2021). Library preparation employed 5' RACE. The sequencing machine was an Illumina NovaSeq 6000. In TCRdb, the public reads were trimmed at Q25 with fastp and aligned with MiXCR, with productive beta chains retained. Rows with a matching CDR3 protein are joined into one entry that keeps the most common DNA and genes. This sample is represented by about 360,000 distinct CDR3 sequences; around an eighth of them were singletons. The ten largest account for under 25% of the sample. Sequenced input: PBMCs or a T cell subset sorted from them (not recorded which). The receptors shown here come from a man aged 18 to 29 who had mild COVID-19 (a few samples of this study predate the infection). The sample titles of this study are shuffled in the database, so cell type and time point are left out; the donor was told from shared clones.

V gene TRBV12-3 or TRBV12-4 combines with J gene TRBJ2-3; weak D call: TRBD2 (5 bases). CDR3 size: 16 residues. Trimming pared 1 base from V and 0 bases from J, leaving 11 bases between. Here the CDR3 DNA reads TGTGCCAGCAGTTTAGGTGTGGGGAGTAGCACAGATACGCAGTATTTT. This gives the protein CASSLGVGSSTDTQYF.

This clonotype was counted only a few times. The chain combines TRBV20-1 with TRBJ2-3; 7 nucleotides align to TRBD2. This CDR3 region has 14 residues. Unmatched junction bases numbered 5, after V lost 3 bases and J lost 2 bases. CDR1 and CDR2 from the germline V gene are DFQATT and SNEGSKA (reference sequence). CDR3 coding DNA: TGCAGTGCTAGGCCGGGGGGTACCACAGATACGCAGTATTTT. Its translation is CSARPGGTTDTQYF.

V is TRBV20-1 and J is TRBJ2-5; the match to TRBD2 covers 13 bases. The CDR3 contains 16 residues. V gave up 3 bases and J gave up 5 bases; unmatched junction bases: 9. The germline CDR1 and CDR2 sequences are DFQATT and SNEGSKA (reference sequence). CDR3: CSASTSGTSGAETQYF. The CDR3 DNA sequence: TGCAGTGCTAGCACCTCCGGGACTAGCGGGGCGGAGACCCAGTACTTC.

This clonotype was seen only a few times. CDR3 coding DNA: TGCGCCAGCAATTCTCCCGGGGGAGGCGAGCAGTACTTC. Its protein is CASNSPGGGEQYF. The rearrangement uses TRBV4-1 and TRBJ2-7, with D perhaps matching TRBD2 (6 bases). The germline gives CDR1 MGHRA, CDR2 YSYEKL. This CDR3 has 13 residues. V was shortened by 7 bases and J by 6 bases, with 16 bases between the two germline ends.

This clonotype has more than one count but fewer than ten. CDR3 nucleotide sequence: TGTGCCAGCAGATCCCACCCGTGGGGCTCTAACTATGGCTACACCTTC. Its protein product is CASRSHPWGSNYGYTF. The chain combines TRBV6-5 with TRBJ1-2; TRBD1 might be the D (5 bases). V dropped 6 bases and J dropped 0 bases, with 17 bases sitting between them. CDR1 is MNHEY and CDR2 is SVGAGI in the germline V gene. The CDR3 length is 16 residues.

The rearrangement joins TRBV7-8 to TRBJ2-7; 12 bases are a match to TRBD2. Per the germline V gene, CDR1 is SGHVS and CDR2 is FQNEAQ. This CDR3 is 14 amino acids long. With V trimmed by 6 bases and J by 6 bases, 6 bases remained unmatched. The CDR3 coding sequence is TGTGCCAGCAGGCTAGCGGGGGGGCAGGGCGAGCAGTACTTC. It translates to CASRLAGGQGEQYF.

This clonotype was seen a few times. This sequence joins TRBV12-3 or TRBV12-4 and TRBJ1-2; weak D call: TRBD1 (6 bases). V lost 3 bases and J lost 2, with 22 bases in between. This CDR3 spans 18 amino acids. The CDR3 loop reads CASSFRPLGARQNYGYTF. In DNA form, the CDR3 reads TGTGCCAGCAGTTTTCGTCCCCTGGGGGCGCGCCAAAACTATGGCTACACCTTC.

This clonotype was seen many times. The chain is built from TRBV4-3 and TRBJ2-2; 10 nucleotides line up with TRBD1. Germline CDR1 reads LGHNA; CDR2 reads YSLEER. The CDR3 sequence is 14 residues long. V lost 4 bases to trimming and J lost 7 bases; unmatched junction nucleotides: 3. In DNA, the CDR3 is TGCGCCAGCAGCCCGGACAGGGGGAGCGGGGAGCTGTTTTTT. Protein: CASSPDRGSGELFF.